One sample yielded the 14 T cell receptor beta chains listed below, sequenced in a study of T-cell memory formation after mild COVID-19. TCRdb re-derived calls from the 5' RACE reads in MiXCR, one entry per CDR3 protein. The table has roughly 16,000 distinct CDR3 sequences, around 25% seen once. Sequencing input: PBMCs or a T cell subset sorted from them (not recorded which). The receptors shown here come from a man aged 18 to 35 who had mild COVID-19 (a few samples of this study predate the infection). Cell type and time point are not known.

J is TRBJ2-7 and V is TRBV7-2, with 8 positions matching TRBD2. Looked up from germline, CDR1 is SGHTA and CDR2 is FQGNSA. This CDR3 has 13 amino acids. Trimming at V came to 6 bases and at J to 7 bases, leaving 8 bases not matched to a gene. Written as DNA, the CDR3 is TGTGCCAGCAGTTTCCGACTAGCGCGGGAGCAGTACTTC. It is translated as CASSFRLAREQYF.

This clonotype occurred many times. The chain couples TRBV6-2 or TRBV6-3 to TRBJ2-3, with 7 bases that match TRBD1. V lost 2 bases, J lost 2 bases, and 13 bases stayed unmatched. Germline V gene lookup returns CDR1 MNHEY and CDR2 SVGEGT. The CDR3 consists of 18 residues. CDR3 coding DNA: TGTGCCAGCAGTTACCCCGCGGGCAGGGGGTTTTACACAGATACGCAGTATTTT. Translated, it gives CASSYPAGRGFYTDTQYF.

This clonotype was recorded at least ten times. CDR3 DNA sequence: TGTGCCAGCAGTCCATACGGGGGGCTCCGGGGTGAGCAGTTCTTC. This gives the protein CASSPYGGLRGEQFF. The rearrangement uses TRBV27 and TRBJ2-1; D might be TRBD2 (7 bases). The ends were cut back, 5 bases at V and 9 bases at J, with 20 bases in the middle. The CDR3 has 15 residues. Germline lookup yields CDR1 MNHEY and CDR2 SMNVEV (reference sequence).

Many counts were recorded for this clonotype. The V gene is TRBV7-2, the J gene TRBJ1-4; perhaps TRBD1 as D (5 bases). The germline V gene encodes CDR1 SGHTA and CDR2 FQGNSA. The CDR3 totals 19 residues. Trimming cost V 4 bases and J 0 bases, with 21 bases left between them. CDR3 bases: TGTGCCAGCAGCTGTACGCTCGGGACGACATGGGCAACTAATGAAAAACTGTTTTTT. This gives the protein CASSCTLGTTWATNEKLFF.

This clonotype occurred many times. The chain couples TRBV14 to TRBJ2-7, with no clear D. There are 13 residues in the CDR3. Germline V gene data show CDR1 as SGHDN and CDR2 as FVKESK. V lost 4 bases and J 3 bases, leaving 10 bases between the germline ends. The CDR3 here is CASSRLENYEQYF. The CDR3 DNA is TGTGCCAGCAGCCGCCTCGAGAACTACGAGCAGTACTTC.

The chain combines TRBV24-1 with TRBJ2-5; 8 nucleotides match TRBD2. Germline V lookup: CDR1 KGHDR, CDR2 SFDVKD. There are 14 residues in the CDR3. V was clipped by 4 bases and J by 5 bases; unmatched bases: 5. CDR3 DNA sequence: TGTGCCACCAGTGAGGGTAGCGGGGTGGAGACCCAGTACTTC. The encoded protein is CATSEGSGVETQYF.

The chain links TRBV19 to TRBJ1-2; D remains unclear. The CDR3 is made up of 14 amino acids. The germline gives CDR1 LNHDA, CDR2 SQIVND (reference sequence). Trimming pared 3 bases from V and 2 bases from J, leaving 10 bases between. The CDR3 region is CASSIGWRNYGYTF. The CDR3 coding sequence is TGTGCCAGTAGTATCGGATGGCGGAACTATGGCTACACCTTC.

This clonotype is categorized as medium-sized. The J gene is TRBJ2-7, the V gene TRBV5-6; D is perhaps TRBD1 (6 bases). The CDR3 runs 13 residues. With 0 bases removed from V and 4 bases from J, the gap between germline ends came to 8 bases. Germline assignment: CDR1 SGHDT and CDR2 YYEEEE. The CDR3 region is CASSLGTVYEQYF. DNA of the CDR3: TGTGCCAGCAGCTTGGGGACAGTATACGAGCAGTACTTC.

This clonotype rates as large. The CDR3 coding sequence is TGTGCCAGCAGTGAGAGGAGGTACACTGAAGCTTTCTTT. It encodes CASSERRYTEAFF. The rearrangement uses TRBV2 and TRBJ1-1; D remains ambiguous. Germline V lookup: CDR1 SNHLY, CDR2 FYNNEI. CDR3 length: 13 residues. V dropped 3 bases and J dropped 3 bases, with 8 bases sitting between them. The full variable domain, in which reference TRBV2 and TRBJ1-1 provide the parts outside the CDR3, is EPEVTQTPSHQVTQMGQEVILRCVPISNHLYFYWYRQILGQKVEFLVSFYNNEISEKSEIFDDQFSVERPDGSNFTLKIRSTKLEDSAMYFCASSERRYTEAFFGQGTRLTVV.

This clonotype was seen many times. The chain carries TRBV2 and TRBJ2-7; D is unclear. V shed 6 bases and J shed 7 bases, with 13 bases lying between them. This CDR3 contains 12 residues. Germline V gives CDR1 SNHLY, CDR2 FYNNEI. CDR3 protein: CASRSSIVEQYV. The CDR3 DNA reads TGTGCCAGCAGGAGCTCCATCGTGGAGCAGTACGTC.

At least ten counts were recorded for this clonotype. The CDR3 loop is CASSQGRRRIPNTGELFF. In DNA form, the CDR3 reads TGCGCCAGCAGCCAAGGACGACGGAGAATCCCGAACACCGGGGAGCTGTTTTTT. The chain joins TRBV4-1 to TRBJ2-2; D uncertain. V shed 1 base and J shed 0 bases, with 15 bases lying between them. The CDR3 loop spans 18 amino acids. The V gene's germline CDR1 is MGHRA and CDR2 YSYEKL.

This clonotype has ten or more counts. The chain joins TRBV20-1 to TRBJ2-4; 8 bases match TRBD2. CDR3 length: 18 amino acids. Germline V CDR1 and CDR2: DFQATT, SNEGSKA (reference sequence). J was trimmed by 0 bases and V by 3 bases; bases with no gene match: 13. CDR3 sequence reads: CSASGIAGRRLAKNIQYF. DNA of the CDR3: TGCAGTGCTAGTGGGATAGCGGGGCGCCGACTAGCCAAAAACATTCAGTACTTC.

This clonotype was counted many times. The chain joins TRBV27 to TRBJ2-2; D call uncertain. This CDR3 is 12 amino acids long. CDR1 MNHEY and CDR2 SMNVEV come from the germline V gene (reference sequence). Trimming shortened V by 7 bases and J by 6 bases, and 9 bases separated the two germline ends. The CDR3: CASTKDAGELFF. Written as DNA, the CDR3 is TGTGCCAGCACAAAGGATGCCGGGGAGCTGTTTTTT.

The chain carries TRBV7-2 and TRBJ2-1, with 9 bases identical to TRBD2. This CDR3 has 15 amino acids. Trimming took 2 bases from V and 4 from J; bases not matched to a gene: 3. CDR1 SGHTA and CDR2 FQGNSA come from the germline V gene. The CDR3 protein is CASSLLAGAYNEQFF. The CDR3 DNA follows: TGTGCCAGCAGCTTATTAGCGGGGGCGTACAATGAGCAGTTCTTC.